This T cell receptor (beta chain) emerged from a study of blood T cell repertoires in COVID-19. On the study more broadly: From the United States, Italy and Spain came samples of acute and convalescent COVID-19. T cells, B-cell-depleted T cells, or PBMCs supplied cDNA or gDNA.

Recruited during active infection, patients (from Seattle) were subsequently followed longitudinally. In the original processing: Quantification of nucleated cells was approximated via reference gene primer amplification. Profiled with immunoSEQ multiplex PCR; TCRdb holds only in-frame clones, not every one. The V and J calls and clone size come from that table; D and trimming were worked out from the DNA. The table records over 20,000 clones, 65% to 80% of them present only once. V dropped 0 bases and J dropped 7; count of bases not matched to a gene: 1. The length of the CDR3 is 16 residues. The germline V gene encodes CDR1 KGHSH and CDR2 LQKENI.

The chain joins TRBV18 to TRBJ2-1, with TRBD2 matching over 15 bases. The sequence was collected from a man aged 50 to 59 with COVID-19, enrolled during active disease. Sequencing was performed on peripheral blood. The CDR3 DNA reads as TGTGCCAGCTCACCACCGGGACTAGCGGGAGGAAATGAGCAGTTCTTC. It translates to CASSPPGLAGGNEQFF.